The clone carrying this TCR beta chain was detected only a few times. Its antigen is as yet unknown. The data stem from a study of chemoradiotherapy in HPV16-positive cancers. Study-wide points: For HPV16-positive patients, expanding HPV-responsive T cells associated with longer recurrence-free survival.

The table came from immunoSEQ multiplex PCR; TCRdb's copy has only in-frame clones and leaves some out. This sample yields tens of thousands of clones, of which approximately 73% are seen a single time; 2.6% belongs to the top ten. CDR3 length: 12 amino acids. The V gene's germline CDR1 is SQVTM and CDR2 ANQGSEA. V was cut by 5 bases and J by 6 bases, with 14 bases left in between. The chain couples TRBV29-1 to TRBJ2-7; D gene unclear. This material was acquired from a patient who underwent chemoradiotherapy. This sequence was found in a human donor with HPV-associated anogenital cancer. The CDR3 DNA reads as TGCAGCGTTCCAACCTCCTTGGGCGAGCAGTACTTC. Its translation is CSVPTSLGEQYF.